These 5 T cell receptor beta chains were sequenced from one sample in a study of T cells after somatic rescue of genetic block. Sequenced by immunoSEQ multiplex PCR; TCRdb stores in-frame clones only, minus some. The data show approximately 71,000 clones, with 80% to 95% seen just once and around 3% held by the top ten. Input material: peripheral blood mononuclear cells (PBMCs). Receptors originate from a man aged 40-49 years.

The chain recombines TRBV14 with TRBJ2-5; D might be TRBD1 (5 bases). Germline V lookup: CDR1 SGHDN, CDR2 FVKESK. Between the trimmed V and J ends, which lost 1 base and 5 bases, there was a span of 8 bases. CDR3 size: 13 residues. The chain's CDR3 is CASSQVRGETQYF. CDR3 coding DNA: TGTGCCAGCAGCCAAGTAAGGGGTGAGACCCAGTACTTC.

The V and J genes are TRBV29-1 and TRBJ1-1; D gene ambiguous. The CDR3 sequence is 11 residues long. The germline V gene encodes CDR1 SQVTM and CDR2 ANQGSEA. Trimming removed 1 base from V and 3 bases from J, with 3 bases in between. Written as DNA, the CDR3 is TGCAGCGTTGAAGCGTACACTGAAGCTTTCTTT. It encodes CSVEAYTEAFF.

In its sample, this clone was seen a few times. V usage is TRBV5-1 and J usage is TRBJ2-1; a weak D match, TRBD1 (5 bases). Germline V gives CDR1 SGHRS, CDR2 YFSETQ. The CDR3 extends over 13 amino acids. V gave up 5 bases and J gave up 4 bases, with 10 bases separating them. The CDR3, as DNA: TGCGCCAGCAGGGATGACAGATACAATGAGCAGTTCTTC. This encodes CASRDDRYNEQFF. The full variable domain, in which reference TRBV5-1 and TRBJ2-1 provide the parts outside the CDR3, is KAGVTQTPRYLIKTRGQQVTLSCSPISGHRSVSWYQQTPGQGLQFLFEYFSETQRNKGNFPGRFSGRQFSNSRSEMNVSTLELGDSALYLCASRDDRYNEQFFGPGTRLTVL.

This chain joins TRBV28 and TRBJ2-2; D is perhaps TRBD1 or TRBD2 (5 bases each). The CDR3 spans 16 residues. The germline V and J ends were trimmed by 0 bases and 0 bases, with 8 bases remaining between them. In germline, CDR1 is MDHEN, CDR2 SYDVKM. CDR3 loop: CASSLWGRSNTGELFF. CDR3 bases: TGTGCCAGCAGTTTATGGGGACGCTCGAACACCGGGGAGCTGTTTTTT.

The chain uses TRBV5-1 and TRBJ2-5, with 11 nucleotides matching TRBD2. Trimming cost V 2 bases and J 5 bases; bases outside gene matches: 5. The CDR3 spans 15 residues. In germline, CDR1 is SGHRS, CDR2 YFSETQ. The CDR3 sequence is CASSFSGGAGETQYF. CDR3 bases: TGCGCCAGCAGCTTTAGCGGGGGGGCAGGGGAGACCCAGTACTTC. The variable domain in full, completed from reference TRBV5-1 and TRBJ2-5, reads KAGVTQTPRYLIKTRGQQVTLSCSPISGHRSVSWYQQTPGQGLQFLFEYFSETQRNKGNFPGRFSGRQFSNSRSEMNVSTLELGDSALYLCASSFSGGAGETQYFGPGTRLLVL.